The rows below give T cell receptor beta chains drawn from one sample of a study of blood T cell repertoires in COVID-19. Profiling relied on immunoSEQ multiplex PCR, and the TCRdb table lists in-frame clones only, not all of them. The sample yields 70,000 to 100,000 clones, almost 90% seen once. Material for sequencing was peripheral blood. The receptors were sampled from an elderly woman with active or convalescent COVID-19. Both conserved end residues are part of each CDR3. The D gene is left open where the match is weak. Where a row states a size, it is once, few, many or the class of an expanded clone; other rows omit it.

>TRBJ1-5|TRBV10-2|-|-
CATGQGLDQPQHF
TGCGCCACGGGACAAGGTCTCGATCAGCCCCAGCATTTT
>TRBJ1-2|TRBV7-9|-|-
CASSPRNYGYTF
TGTGCCAGCAGCCCTCGGAACTATGGCTACACCTTC
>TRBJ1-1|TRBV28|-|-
CASSLVGRGTEAFF
TGTGCCAGCAGTTTAGTCGGGCGGGGAACTGAAGCTTTCTTT
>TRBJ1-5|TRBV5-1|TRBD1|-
CASSPGQTGQPQHF
TGCGCCAGCAGCCCGGGACAGACGGGTCAGCCCCAGCATTTT
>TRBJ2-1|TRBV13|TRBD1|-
CASSSRTGGNEQFF
TGTGCCAGCAGCTCCCGGACAGGGGGGAATGAGCAGTTCTTC
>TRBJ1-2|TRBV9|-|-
CASSEGDYGYTF
TGTGCCAGCAGCGAAGGAGACTATGGCTACACCTTC
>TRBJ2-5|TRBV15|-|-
CATSQLRKETQYF
TGTGCCACCAGCCAGTTGCGGAAAGAGACCCAGTACTTC
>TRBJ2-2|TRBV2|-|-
CASSETGSGTGELFF
TGTGCCAGCAGTGAGACAGGTTCGGGCACCGGGGAGCTGTTTTTT
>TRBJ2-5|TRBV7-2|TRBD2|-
CASRTAGAETQYF
TGTGCCAGCAGGACAGCGGGAGCAGAGACCCAGTACTTC
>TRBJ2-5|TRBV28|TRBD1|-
CASSKQGVEETQYF
TGTGCCAGCAGTAAACAGGGGGTTGAAGAGACCCAGTACTTC
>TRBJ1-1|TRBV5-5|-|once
CASSVMDSYTEAFF
TGTGCCAGCAGTGTGATGGACAGCTACACTGAAGCTTTCTTT
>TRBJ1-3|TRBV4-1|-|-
CASSLFHSGGGNTIYF
TGCGCCAGCAGCCTTTTCCACAGTGGGGGCGGAAACACCATATATTTT
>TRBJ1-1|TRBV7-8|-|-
CASTPTTGTRNTEAFF
TGTGCCAGCACCCCCACAACCGGGACAAGGAACACTGAAGCTTTCTTT
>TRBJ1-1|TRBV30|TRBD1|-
CAWRTGASTEAFF
TGTGCCTGGAGGACAGGGGCGAGCACTGAAGCTTTCTTT
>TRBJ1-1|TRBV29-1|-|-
CSVSQGTNTEAFF
TGCAGCGTTAGTCAGGGGACCAACACTGAAGCTTTCTTT
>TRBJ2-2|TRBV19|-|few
CASRDLSTPNTGELFF
TGTGCCAGCCGGGACTTATCTACCCCGAACACCGGGGAGCTGTTTTTT
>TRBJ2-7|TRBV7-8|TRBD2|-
CASSRLAGGTYEQYF
TGTGCCAGCAGTCGGCTAGCGGGAGGTACCTACGAGCAGTACTTC
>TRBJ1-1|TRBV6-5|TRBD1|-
CATNYRGSGTEAFF
TGTGCCACAAATTACAGGGGATCGGGGACTGAAGCTTTCTTT
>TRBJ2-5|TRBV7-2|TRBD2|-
CASRRGGETQYF
TGTGCCAGCAGACGGGGAGGGGAGACCCAGTACTTC
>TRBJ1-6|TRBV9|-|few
CASSVARGSPLHF
TGTGCCAGCAGCGTAGCTAGGGGATCACCCCTCCACTTT
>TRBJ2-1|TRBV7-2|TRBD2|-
CATLAGSSSYNEQFF
TGTGCCACCTTAGCGGGCTCCAGCTCCTACAATGAGCAGTTCTTC
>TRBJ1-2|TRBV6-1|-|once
CASSEQGNYGYTF
TGTGCCAGCAGTGAACAGGGCAATTATGGCTACACCTTC
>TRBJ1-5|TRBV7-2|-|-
CASSLLGGSQPQHF
TGTGCCAGCAGCTTACTAGGAGGGTCTCAGCCCCAGCATTTT
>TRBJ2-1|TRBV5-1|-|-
CASSLVGNLYNEQFF
TGCGCCAGCAGCTTGGTCGGGAATCTATACAATGAGCAGTTCTTC
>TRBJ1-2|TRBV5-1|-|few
CASSSLSRGQHYGYTF
TGCGCCAGCAGCTCTCTCTCAAGGGGTCAACACTATGGCTACACCTTC
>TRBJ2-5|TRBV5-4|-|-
CASSLLAGETQYF
TGTGCCAGCAGCTTGTTGGCGGGAGAGACCCAGTACTTC
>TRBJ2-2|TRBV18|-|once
CASSPALGGNAGELFF
TGTGCCAGCTCACCAGCTCTAGGGGGTAACGCCGGGGAGCTGTTTTTT
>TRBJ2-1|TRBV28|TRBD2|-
CASSFRASGRNEQFF
TGTGCCAGCAGTTTTAGGGCTAGCGGGAGGAATGAGCAGTTCTTC
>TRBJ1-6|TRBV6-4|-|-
CASSLEYEVDSPLHF
TGTGCCAGCAGTTTAGAGTATGAGGTTGATTCACCCCTCCACTTT
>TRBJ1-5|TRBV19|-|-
CASSPQRPPQHF
TGTGCCAGTAGCCCTCAGCGCCCGCCCCAGCATTTT
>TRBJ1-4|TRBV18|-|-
CASSSNREWLFF
TGTGCCAGCTCTTCGAACAGGGAGTGGCTGTTTTTT
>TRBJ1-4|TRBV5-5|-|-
CASSFGGGEKLFF
TGTGCCAGCAGCTTTGGTGGGGGCGAAAAACTGTTTTTT
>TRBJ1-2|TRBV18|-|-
CASSPPQEANYGYTF
TGTGCCAGCTCACCACCACAGGAAGCTAACTATGGCTACACCTTC
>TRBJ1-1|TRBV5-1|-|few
CASRRQSMNTEAFF
TGCGCCAGCAGGAGACAGAGCATGAACACTGAAGCTTTCTTT
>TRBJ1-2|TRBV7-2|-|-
CASSPGRDYGYTF
TGTGCCAGCAGCCCCGGTCGGGACTATGGCTACACCTTC
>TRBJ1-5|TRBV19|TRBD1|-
CASSVTGNQPQHF
TGTGCCAGTAGTGTGACAGGGAATCAGCCCCAGCATTTT
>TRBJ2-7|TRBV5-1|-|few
CASSFEHSYEQYF
TGCGCCAGCAGCTTTGAGCACTCCTACGAGCAGTACTTC